This section outlines one TCR beta chain sequence together with its context. Antigen: not known. Generated by immunoSEQ multiplex PCR, the TCRdb table keeps only in-frame clones and is missing some. The data contain more than 45,000 clones, around three quarters of them singletons. The data belong to a study of T cell clones after liver transplantation. Across the study: Liver transplant recipients had immunosuppression withdrawal attempted within 2 years. Draws occurred before transplant, before withdrawal, and after complete or failed withdrawal. General study points: Compared with third party-reactive sequences, donor-reactive ones declined more, independent of withdrawal success.

CDR3 length: 16 residues. Between the trimmed V and J ends, which lost 2 bases and 2 bases, there was a span of 14 bases. CDR1 is MGHDK and CDR2 is SYGVNS in the germline V gene. The genes are TRBV25-1 and TRBJ2-3; D possibly matches TRBD1 or TRBD2 (5 bases each). The source of this sequence is a human patient who received a liver transplant. Some T cells may be provided by the graft donor. This specimen was CD4+ T cells from blood, taken at the approximately 16-month timepoint. Written as DNA, the CDR3 is TGTGCCAGCAGTGAAACCCTGGGGGATTTCACAGATACGCAGTATTTT. Protein product: CASSETLGDFTDTQYF.